Following are 18 T cell receptor beta chains from one sample sequenced in a study of CD8+CD57+ T cells in acquired aplastic anemia. Patients selected for sequencing had displayed CD8+CD57+ cell expansion by flow cytometry. CDR3 and TCR beta VDJ profiling relied on a genomic DNA template. TCRdb reanalysed the reads using MiXCR and keeps one entry per CDR3 protein. This table has over 150,000 distinct CDR3 sequences, 65% to 75% appearing once. Sample: sorted CD4+, CD8+, or CD8+CD57+ T cells (not recorded which) from PBMCs. These receptors originate from a human donor with aplastic anemia.

CDR3 in DNA: TGTGCCAGCACGCACGGGACTAGCGGGAAGACAGATACGCAGTATTTT. This gives the protein CASTHGTSGKTDTQYF. The chain joins TRBV2 to TRBJ2-3; TRBD2 aligns across 13 bases. There are 16 residues in the CDR3. With 7 bases clipped from V and 3 bases from J, the junction kept 7 bases outside the gene matches. Germline V lookup: CDR1 SNHLY, CDR2 FYNNEI.

The rearrangement uses TRBV9 and TRBJ2-7; 7 bases match TRBD2. From germline, CDR1 is SGDLS and CDR2 YYNGEE. The CDR3 is 14 residues long. J was trimmed by 2 bases and V by 4 bases; bases with no gene match: 6. CDR3 residues: CASSTSEFAYEQYF. In DNA, the CDR3 is TGTGCCAGCAGCACTAGCGAATTTGCCTACGAGCAGTACTTC.

The chain carries TRBV25-1 and TRBJ2-2, with D unresolved. Germline CDR1 is MGHDK and CDR2 is SYGVNS. CDR3 length: 14 residues. With 0 bases removed from V and 7 bases from J, the gap between germline ends came to 9 bases. CDR3: CASSEYLGGGELFF. As DNA, the CDR3 is TGTGCCAGCAGTGAATATTTGGGTGGCGGGGAGCTGTTTTTT.

J is TRBJ2-5 and V is TRBV10-3, with 12 positions matching TRBD1. Per the germline V gene, CDR1 is ENHRY and CDR2 is SYGVKD. V shed 4 bases, J shed 5 bases, and the junction held 8 bases outside the gene matches. The CDR3 loop spans 16 amino acids. CDR3 loop: CAISVGGTGGVETQYF. The CDR3 region has the DNA TGTGCCATCAGTGTTGGCGGGACAGGGGGCGTCGAGACCCAGTACTTC.

The J gene is TRBJ1-1, the V gene TRBV12-3 or TRBV12-4, with D unclear. The CDR3 extends over 15 amino acids. Trimming took off 5 bases at V and 0 bases at J, with 13 bases between the two ends. The CDR3 sequence is CASSPERLMNTEAFF. DNA for the CDR3: TGTGCCAGCAGTCCCGAAAGGCTAATGAACACTGAAGCTTTCTTT.

The chain employs TRBV2 and TRBJ2-7; TRBD1 aligns across 7 bases. Germline V gene data show CDR1 as SNHLY and CDR2 as FYNNEI. V was clipped by 0 bases and J by 3 bases; unmatched bases: 2. The length of the CDR3 is 14 residues. The CDR3 sequence is CASSEAWTGYEQYF. The CDR3 DNA is TGTGCCAGCAGTGAAGCTTGGACAGGCTACGAGCAGTACTTC.

J is TRBJ1-5 and V is TRBV6-5, with a weak D call TRBD1 (5 bases). V was trimmed by 8 bases and J by 7 bases, leaving 15 bases between them. The CDR3 is 13 amino acids. The V gene's germline CDR1 is MNHEY and CDR2 SVGAGI. The CDR3: CASSGRVMQPQHF. The CDR3 DNA is TGTGCCAGCTCGGGCAGGGTAATGCAGCCCCAGCATTTT.

The V gene is TRBV19, the J gene TRBJ2-7; D call uncertain. The V end lost 10 bases, the J end lost 3 bases, and 19 bases lay between the germline ends. Germline V CDR1 and CDR2: LNHDA, SQIVND (reference sequence). The CDR3 spans 14 residues. The CDR3 sequence: CATSPRHDLYEQYF. Here the CDR3 DNA reads TGTGCCACTTCCCCTAGGCATGACCTCTACGAGCAGTACTTC.

This clonotype was seen a single time. The CDR3 end shows no conserved phenylalanine or tryptophan, and so a read error is likely. The chain uses TRBV9 and TRBJ2-5, with TRBD1 matching over 9 bases. CDR1 and CDR2 (germline): SGDLS, YYNGEE. Losses at the gene ends were 3 bases for V and 1 base for J; bases not matched to a gene: 4. The CDR3 covers 15 residues. This CDR3 is CASSESQGAQETQYL. DNA for the CDR3: TGTGCCAGCAGCGAGTCACAGGGGGCCCAAGAGACCCAGTACCTC.

The chain recombines TRBV10-3 with TRBJ2-5; the D call may be TRBD1 or TRBD2 (6 bases each). Germline lookup yields CDR1 ENHRY and CDR2 SYGVKD. The CDR3 consists of 13 residues. With 10 bases removed from V and 4 bases from J, the gap between germline ends came to 16 bases. The CDR3 loop reads CASNWGAGETQYF. Written as DNA, the CDR3 is TGTGCCAGTAATTGGGGGGCCGGAGAGACCCAGTACTTC.

V is TRBV9 and J is TRBJ2-2; TRBD2 matches at 7 bases. Germline trimming cut 4 bases from V and 5 bases from J; bases unmatched to any gene: 8. The CDR3 is 15 residues long. CDR1 is SGDLS and CDR2 is YYNGEE in the germline V gene. The CDR3 sequence: CASSPEAGETGELFF. The CDR3 DNA is TGTGCCAGCAGCCCTGAGGCGGGGGAAACCGGGGAGCTGTTTTTT.

The chain couples TRBV5-5 to TRBJ2-7; TRBD1 might be the D (5 bases). V dropped 3 bases and J dropped 6 bases, with 19 bases sitting between them. From germline, CDR1 is SGHKS and CDR2 YYEKEE (reference sequence). This CDR3 region has 15 residues. The CDR3 DNA is TGTGCCAGCAGCTGGAGAGGACATCCGAAGGTCGAGCAGTACTTC. This translates into CASSWRGHPKVEQYF.

The V and J genes are TRBV12-3 or TRBV12-4 and TRBJ2-7, with D possibly matching TRBD1 (6 bases). This CDR3 has 11 amino acids. The V end lost 5 bases, the J end lost 6 bases, and 8 bases lay between the germline ends. CDR3 bases: TGTGCCAGCAGTCAGGGGACCGAGCAGTACTTC. This sequence encodes CASSQGTEQYF.

As for this clonotype: Just one base apart from a much larger clone, this may be a read error. CDR3 DNA: TGTGCCAGCGGCCCTACTCTAGCGGTCTACAATGAGCAGTTCTTC. Translated, it gives CASGPTLAVYNEQFF. The chain joins TRBV6-5 to TRBJ2-1, with 7 bases lining up with TRBD2. The CDR3 totals 15 residues. The V gene's germline CDR1 is MNHEY and CDR2 SVGAGI. The V and J ends lost 8 bases and 3 bases, in that order; junction bases with no gene match: 10.

This clonotype appeared a single time. The chain employs TRBV2 and TRBJ2-7; no definite D call. The CDR3 length is 15 residues. With 8 bases removed from V and 2 bases from J, the gap between germline ends came to 19 bases. From germline, CDR1 is SNHLY and CDR2 FYNNEI. The CDR3 DNA reads TGTGCCAGCCGAATCCAGGTAGATCCTACCTACGAGCAGTACTTC. Translated, it gives CASRIQVDPTYEQYF.

This clonotype was detected a few times. The chain combines TRBV6-4 with TRBJ2-2; D might be TRBD1 (6 bases). Germline values: CDR1 MRHNA, CDR2 SNTAGT. The CDR3 has 15 residues. V lost 5 bases and J 6 bases, leaving 16 bases between the germline ends. This CDR3 reads CASSQDSGEAGELFF. In nucleotides, the CDR3 is TGTGCCAGCAGTCAAGATTCAGGGGAAGCCGGGGAGCTGTTTTTT.

J is TRBJ1-5 and V is TRBV6-6; TRBD1 matches at 7 bases. The CDR3 loop spans 14 amino acids. CDR1 MNHNY and CDR2 SVGAGI come from the germline V gene (reference sequence). The V segment lost 4 bases and the J segment 4 bases; nucleotides outside the gene matches: 4. The CDR3 spells CASSSIQGNQPQHF. In DNA form, the CDR3 reads TGTGCCAGCAGTTCAATACAGGGGAATCAGCCCCAGCATTTT.

The chain links TRBV14 to TRBJ1-1; D is undetermined. In germline, CDR1 is SGHDN, CDR2 FVKESK. Trimming left V 0 bases short and J 6 bases short, with 20 bases between. The CDR3 totals 17 residues. DNA for the CDR3: TGTGCCAGCAGCCAAGATCCGGGTTTCTCCCACGGGGCTGAAGCTTTCTTT. Translated: CASSQDPGFSHGAEAFF.